This TCR beta chain came from a study of Graves' ophthalmopathy and Graves' hyperthyroidism. Transcripts of RNA were the source for amplifying TCR beta CDR3 regions. First-round RT-PCR used HTBI primers; second-round multiplex PCR followed. Each CDR3 protein gets one entry after TCRdb re-called the multiplex PCR reads with MiXCR. The sample holds approximately 540,000 distinct CDR3 sequences, 39% seen once. To note about this clonotype: The junction does not match germline at one end; this may be a read error.

Germline CDR1 and CDR2: SGHRS and YFSETQ. The CDR3 spans 15 residues. The sample consisted of peripheral blood or thyroid tissue (not recorded which). The TCR sequence derives from an adult man with Graves' hyperthyroidism. The chain combines TRBV5-1 with TRBJ1-1; TRBD1 matches 7 bases. CDR3 DNA sequence: TGCGCCAGCGGCTTGGTGGAGGGGGCTAACACTGAAGCTCTCTTT. This codes for CASGLVEGANTEALF.